A single sample gave rise to the 14 T cell receptor beta chains below, sequenced in a study of T cell responses to AZD1222 COVID-19 vaccine. TCRdb's table, derived via immunoSEQ multiplex PCR, lists solely in-frame clones and lacks some. The sample lists 90,000 to 130,000 clones; around nine tenths were seen once. This specimen consisted of peripheral blood, obtained 28 days after the second AZD1222 dose. Receptor source: an adult who received the AZD1222 COVID-19 vaccine.

The chain is built from TRBV7-9 and TRBJ2-5; TRBD1 is a possible D gene (6 bases). V was shortened by 2 bases and J by 5 bases, with 18 bases between the two germline ends. The germline gives CDR1 SEHNR, CDR2 FQNEAQ (reference sequence). This CDR3 is 16 amino acids long. The DNA for the CDR3 is TGTGCCAGCAGCTTAATTTCGGGACACACCAAGGAGACCCAGTACTTC. It specifies CASSLISGHTKETQYF. Filled out from reference TRBV7-9 and TRBJ2-5, the complete variable domain reads DTGVSQNPRHKITKRGQNVTFRCDPISEHNRLYWYRQTLGQGPEFLTYFQNEAQLEKSRLLSDRFSAERPKGSFSTLEIQRTEQGDSAMYLCASSLISGHTKETQYFGPGTRLLVL.

This clone is a singleton in its sample. The rearrangement joins TRBV4-1 to TRBJ1-1, with unresolved D. V dropped 2 bases and J dropped 1 base, with 8 bases sitting between them. The CDR3 loop spans 14 amino acids. Germline lookup yields CDR1 MGHRA and CDR2 YSYEKL. The CDR3 sequence is CASSQFQTNTEAFF. In DNA form, the CDR3 reads TGCGCCAGCAGCCAATTCCAGACGAACACTGAAGCTTTCTTT.

The rearrangement uses TRBV6-5 and TRBJ2-5; TRBD1 matches 7 bases. J gave up 5 bases and V 2 bases, and 5 bases lay outside the gene matches. Germline V gene lookup returns CDR1 MNHEY and CDR2 SVGAGI. The length of the CDR3 is 14 residues. The CDR3 is CASSYRGRVETQYF. The CDR3 DNA is TGTGCCAGCAGTTACAGGGGGCGCGTTGAGACCCAGTACTTC.

The rearrangement uses TRBV18 and TRBJ2-1, with a weak D call TRBD2 (6 bases). The germline gives CDR1 KGHSH, CDR2 LQKENI. This CDR3 spans 13 amino acids. Trimming cost V 4 bases and J 5 bases, with 9 bases left between them. The CDR3 DNA reads as TGTGCCAGCTCACGACTAGTCGACAATGAGCAGTTCTTC. Translation gives CASSRLVDNEQFF. The full variable domain, rest sourced from reference TRBV18 and TRBJ2-1, is NAGVMQNPRHLVRRRGQEARLRCSPMKGHSHVYWYRQLPEEGLKFMVYLQKENIIDESGMPKERFSAEFPKEGPSILRIQQVVRGDSAAYFCASSRLVDNEQFFGPGTRLTVL.

The V gene is TRBV5-4, the J gene TRBJ1-6; TRBD1 might be the D (6 bases). The germline V gene encodes CDR1 SGHNT and CDR2 YYREEE (reference sequence). Deletions cut 4 bases from V and 4 bases from J, with 9 bases between. The CDR3 is made up of 14 amino acids. CDR3 sequence (DNA): TGTGCCAGCAGCCTCGACAGGTATAATTCACCCCTCCACTTT. It codes for CASSLDRYNSPLHF. Full variable domain (outside the CDR3, taken from reference TRBV5-4 and TRBJ1-6): ETGVTQSPTHLIKTRGQQVTLRCSSQSGHNTVSWYQQALGQGPQFIFQYYREEENGRGNFPPRFSGLQFPNYSSELNVNALELDDSALYLCASSLDRYNSPLHFGNGTRLTVT.

This clone showed up just once. J is TRBJ1-4 and V is TRBV29-1; a possible D gene is TRBD1 (5 bases). The CDR3 is made up of 15 amino acids. The germline CDR1 and CDR2 sequences are SQVTM and ANQGSEA. V was cut by 6 bases and J by 8 bases, with 22 bases left in between. The CDR3 region has the DNA TGCAGCGTCCGCGAGGGCGGAGGGAGGGACGAAAAACTGTTTTTT. Translation gives CSVREGGGRDEKLFF.

The chain couples TRBV6-5 to TRBJ2-7, with D perhaps matching TRBD2 (5 bases). The germline V gene encodes CDR1 MNHEY and CDR2 SVGAGI. The germline V and J ends were trimmed by 6 bases and 3 bases, with 12 bases remaining between them. The CDR3 consists of 13 residues. The CDR3 bases are TGTGCCAGCAGAGGACTTAACAGCTACGAGCAGTACTTC. It encodes CASRGLNSYEQYF.

The V call is TRBV7-9, the J call TRBJ1-2, with unresolved D. Germline CDR1 is SEHNR and CDR2 is FQNEAQ (reference sequence). This CDR3 has 13 amino acids. Trimming left V 3 bases short and J 8 bases short, with 13 bases between. The CDR3, as DNA: TGTGCCAGCAGCTTGTTTTCGGGCGCCGGCTACACCTTC. It encodes CASSLFSGAGYTF. Complete variable domain (other parts from reference TRBV7-9 and TRBJ1-2): DTGVSQNPRHKITKRGQNVTFRCDPISEHNRLYWYRQTLGQGPEFLTYFQNEAQLEKSRLLSDRFSAERPKGSFSTLEIQRTEQGDSAMYLCASSLFSGAGYTFGSGTRLTVV.

The rearrangement uses TRBV10-1 and TRBJ1-1; D is ambiguous. CDR1 WNHNN and CDR2 SYGVQD come from the germline V gene (reference sequence). This CDR3 contains 12 residues. The V and J ends lost 2 bases and 10 bases respectively, with 11 bases between them. The CDR3 here is CASSETLTLAFF. The CDR3, as DNA: TGCGCCAGCAGTGAGACGTTGACCCTAGCTTTCTTT.

J is TRBJ2-7 and V is TRBV14; D is possibly TRBD2 (5 bases). Trimming stripped 6 bases from V and 4 bases from J, with 16 bases between. This CDR3 is 14 amino acids long. Germline V gene sequence: CDR1 SGHDN, CDR2 FVKESK. The CDR3 coding sequence is TGTGCCAGCAGTCCTTTCGGGGTGTCTTACGAGCAGTACTTC. It codes for CASSPFGVSYEQYF.

The V gene is TRBV7-2, the J gene TRBJ1-2; possibly TRBD1 for D (5 bases). Trimming stripped 5 bases from V and 7 bases from J, with 29 bases between. CDR3 length: 18 residues. Germline values: CDR1 SGHTA, CDR2 FQGNSA. The CDR3 sequence is CASSPTLGGVPVVGGYTF. The DNA of the CDR3 is TGTGCCAGCAGCCCAACTCTGGGAGGGGTCCCCGTTGTCGGTGGCTACACCTTC.

The chain employs TRBV7-2 and TRBJ2-7; D may be TRBD1 (5 bases). Germline CDR1 reads SGHTA; CDR2 reads FQGNSA. With 4 bases removed from V and 6 bases from J, the gap between germline ends came to 13 bases. This CDR3 region has 13 residues. CDR3 protein: CASSSHSRGEQYF. CDR3 bases: TGTGCCAGCAGCTCCCACTCTAGGGGCGAGCAGTACTTC.

This clone showed up just once. The chain links TRBV7-9 to TRBJ1-4, with D unresolved. V was clipped by 5 bases and J by 8 bases, with 21 bases between them. The CDR3 totals 16 residues. CDR1 is SEHNR, CDR2 FQNEAQ, per germline (reference sequence). The CDR3 DNA reads TGTGCCAGCAGCGAAGAGGTGGGGATGGCCTCCGAAAAACTGTTTTTT. This encodes CASSEEVGMASEKLFF.

The chain uses TRBV11-3 and TRBJ2-1; 11 bases match TRBD2. CDR1 and CDR2 (germline): SGHNT, YENEEA. The CDR3 has 14 residues. V trimming: 3 bases; J trimming: 7 bases; junction bases outside the gene matches: 2. The CDR3 DNA reads as TGTGCCAGCAGCTTGGGGACTAGCGGTAATGAGCAGTTCTTC. Amino acid sequence: CASSLGTSGNEQFF.